Following are 20 T cell receptor beta chains from one sample sequenced in a study of cytomegalovirus exposure and HLA in healthy donors. Both 60 Vbeta primers and 13 Jbeta primers went into the PCR. Some clones are missing from TCRdb's copy, which holds only in-frame ones; the method was immunoSEQ multiplex PCR. The top ten hold roughly 4% of the sample, which has more than 95,000 clones, roughly 80% seen once. Input material: PBMCs. These receptor sequences come from a woman aged 35 to 49 in good health and CMV-seropositive.

A few counts support this clone. This chain joins TRBV19 and TRBJ1-5, with D possibly matching TRBD1 (5 bases). The ends were cut back, 5 bases at V and 5 bases at J, with 16 bases in the middle. Germline-derived CDR1 and CDR2 are LNHDA and SQIVND (reference sequence). The CDR3 sequence is 15 residues long. The CDR3: CASSSRLRGDQPQHF. In nucleotides, the CDR3 is TGTGCCAGTAGTTCCCGCCTAAGGGGCGATCAGCCCCAGCATTTT.

The chain couples TRBV6-1 to TRBJ2-7, with 7 bases aligning to TRBD1. CDR3 length: 16 residues. Looked up from germline, CDR1 is MNHNS and CDR2 is SASEGT. Germline trimming cut 0 bases from V and 5 bases from J; bases unmatched to any gene: 10. In nucleotides, the CDR3 is TGTGCCAGCAGTGAAGCTTCCGGCAGGGGGTTGCACGAGCAGTACTTC. It translates to CASSEASGRGLHEQYF.

The V call is TRBV7-2, the J call TRBJ2-5; 9 bases line up with TRBD1. The J call may not be correct, given that the DNA end is closer to TRBJ2-7. The length of the CDR3 is 15 residues. Germline values: CDR1 SGHTA, CDR2 FQGNSA. The CDR3 reads CASSYLGTGPYEQYF. DNA of the CDR3: TGTGCCAGCAGCTACCTGGGGACAGGGCCCTACGAGCAGTACTTC.

For this clone: The sample carries other DNA sequences with the same CDR3. The chain couples TRBV28 to TRBJ1-1, with 8 bases aligning to TRBD1. Germline lookup yields CDR1 MDHEN and CDR2 SYDVKM. The V gene end was trimmed by 3 bases and the J gene end by 0 bases; junction bases not matched to a gene: 0. This CDR3 contains 14 residues. The CDR3 reads CASSLTGVNTEAFF. In nucleotides, the CDR3 is TGTGCCAGCAGTTTGACAGGGGTGAACACTGAAGCTTTCTTT.

The rearrangement joins TRBV2 to TRBJ2-1; 10 nucleotides match TRBD2. The CDR3 contains 14 residues. CDR1 is SNHLY, CDR2 FYNNEI, per germline. J gave up 8 bases and V 7 bases, and 8 bases lay outside the gene matches. The CDR3 protein is CASKVLAGDDEQFF. CDR3 coding DNA: TGTGCCAGCAAGGTTCTAGCGGGAGATGATGAGCAGTTCTTC. The variable domain in full, with the rest retrieved from reference TRBV2 and TRBJ2-1, is EPEVTQTPSHQVTQMGQEVILRCVPISNHLYFYWYRQILGQKVEFLVSFYNNEISEKSEIFDDQFSVERPDGSNFTLKIRSTKLEDSAMYFCASKVLAGDDEQFFGPGTRLTVL.

This clone has only a few counts. This chain joins TRBV28 and TRBJ1-2; no firm D call. The CDR3 is 14 residues long. V shed 3 bases and J shed 1 base, with 9 bases lying between them. From germline, CDR1 is MDHEN and CDR2 SYDVKM. The CDR3 nucleotides are TGTGCCAGCAGTTTGGGAGGGAGTAACTATGGCTACACCTTC. It is translated as CASSLGGSNYGYTF.

V gene TRBV11-2 combines with J gene TRBJ2-1, with 11 bases that match TRBD2. The germline CDR1 and CDR2 sequences are SGHAT and FQNNGV. V lost 1 base and J lost 6; bases outside the gene matches: 11. CDR3 length equals 18 residues. The CDR3 is CASSLVRVASGRRNEQFF. The CDR3 DNA follows: TGTGCCAGCAGCTTAGTACGTGTGGCTAGCGGGAGGCGCAATGAGCAGTTCTTC.

This CDR3 reads CASSLLAGNGVEQYF. In DNA form, the CDR3 reads TGTGCCAGCAGCTTGCTAGCGGGAAACGGGGTCGAGCAGTACTTC. The V gene is TRBV5-6, the J gene TRBJ2-5, with 9 positions matching TRBD2. Matching the DNA end better, TRBJ2-7 makes the J call doubtful. Per the germline V gene, CDR1 is SGHDT and CDR2 is YYEEEE. The CDR3 has 15 amino acids.

This chain links TRBV14 with TRBJ2-2; unclear D gene. Trimming took off 0 bases at V and 6 bases at J, with 8 bases between the two ends. Per germline, CDR1 SGHDN and CDR2 FVKESK. CDR3 length: 14 residues. The CDR3 here is CASSQDLGSGELFF. The CDR3 region has the DNA TGTGCCAGCAGCCAAGATCTTGGCTCCGGGGAGCTGTTTTTT.

This chain uses TRBV25-1 with TRBJ2-7; the D gene is possibly TRBD1 (6 bases). There are 15 residues in the CDR3. Trimming took 3 bases from V and 2 from J, leaving 14 bases between them. Germline CDR1 reads MGHDK; CDR2 reads SYGVNS. The CDR3 reads CASSEGAGPPYEQYF. The CDR3 bases are TGTGCCAGCAGTGAGGGGGCTGGGCCCCCCTACGAGCAGTACTTC.

V is TRBV9 and J is TRBJ2-3, with TRBD2 matching 8 bases. CDR1 and CDR2 (germline): SGDLS, YYNGEE. V shed 1 base, J shed 4 bases, and the junction held 5 bases outside the gene matches. The CDR3 spans 15 residues. The CDR3 DNA reads TGTGCCAGCAGCGTATCGGGGGGGGACTCAGATACGCAGTATTTT. It specifies CASSVSGGDSDTQYF.

DNA of the CDR3: TGTGCCAGCAGCCAAGATGCGGCGGGGAGCTCCTACGAGCAGTACTTC. The encoded protein is CASSQDAAGSSYEQYF. The chain recombines TRBV4-2 with TRBJ2-7; a weak D match, TRBD2 (6 bases). The CDR3 sequence is 16 residues long. Trimming left V 0 bases short and J 0 bases short, with 12 bases between. From germline, CDR1 is LGHNA and CDR2 YNFKEQ.

The chain couples TRBV18 to TRBJ1-1, with TRBD1 matching over 8 bases. V was pared by 3 bases and J by 2 bases, with 5 bases of the junction left unmatched. Looked up from germline, CDR1 is KGHSH and CDR2 is LQKENI. The CDR3 spans 15 residues. The CDR3 nucleotides are TGTGCCAGCTCACCTGTCGGACAGGGTAACACTGAAGCTTTCTTT. This translates into CASSPVGQGNTEAFF. The full variable domain, completed using reference TRBV18 and TRBJ1-1, is NAGVMQNPRHLVRRRGQEARLRCSPMKGHSHVYWYRQLPEEGLKFMVYLQKENIIDESGMPKERFSAEFPKEGPSILRIQQVVRGDSAAYFCASSPVGQGNTEAFFGQGTRLTVV.

The V and J genes are TRBV6-5 and TRBJ2-3, with TRBD1 as a possible D gene (5 bases). Trimming removed 0 bases at V and 3 bases at J, with 7 bases between. The CDR3 sequence is 14 residues long. Germline CDR1 reads MNHEY; CDR2 reads SVGAGI. DNA of the CDR3: TGTGCCAGCAGTTACTCAGGGGTGACAGATACGCAGTATTTT. Encoded protein: CASSYSGVTDTQYF.

The count of this clone is one. The rearrangement uses TRBV5-1 and TRBJ2-6; TRBD1 might be the D (6 bases). CDR1 and CDR2 from the germline V gene are SGHRS and YFSETQ. The CDR3 length is 14 residues. Trimming took 7 bases from V and 3 from J, leaving 11 bases between them. CDR3 sequence: CASRRGNGANVLTF. CDR3 coding DNA: TGCGCCAGCCGCAGGGGTAATGGGGCCAACGTCCTGACTTTC. Filled out from reference TRBV5-1 and TRBJ2-6, the complete variable domain reads KAGVTQTPRYLIKTRGQQVTLSCSPISGHRSVSWYQQTPGQGLQFLFEYFSETQRNKGNFPGRFSGRQFSNSRSEMNVSTLELGDSALYLCASRRGNGANVLTFGAGSRLTVL.

This chain uses TRBV19 with TRBJ2-7; possible D gene TRBD2, 7 bases. The CDR3 totals 17 residues. Per the germline V gene, CDR1 is LNHDA and CDR2 is SQIVND (reference sequence). The V gene lost 2 bases and the J gene lost 1 base, with 18 bases spanning the gap. The CDR3: CASSILGASGGSYEQYF. CDR3 DNA sequence: TGTGCCAGTAGTATACTGGGGGCTAGCGGCGGTTCCTACGAGCAGTACTTC.

The rearrangement joins TRBV19 to TRBJ2-7; 7 bases map to TRBD1. Germline V CDR1 and CDR2: LNHDA, SQIVND (reference sequence). The V gene end was trimmed by 4 bases and the J gene end by 0 bases; junction bases not matched to a gene: 6. The CDR3 spans 15 residues. CDR3 in amino acids: CASSTTGTVSYEQYF. The CDR3 DNA reads TGTGCCAGTAGTACAACCGGGACAGTCTCCTACGAGCAGTACTTC. Supplemented by reference TRBV19 and TRBJ2-7, the full variable domain reads DGGITQSPKYLFRKEGQNVTLSCEQNLNHDAMYWYRQDPGQGLRLIYYSQIVNDFQKGDIAEGYSVSREKKESFPLTVTSAQKNPTAFYLCASSTTGTVSYEQYFGPGTRLTVT.

The chain links TRBV11-2 to TRBJ2-4; no firm D call. The V gene lost 5 bases and the J gene lost 9 bases, with 14 bases spanning the gap. In germline, CDR1 is SGHAT, CDR2 FQNNGV. The CDR3 sequence is 13 residues long. CDR3 DNA: TGTGCCAGCAGCCCGCGTGCTAGAACCATTCAGTACTTC. Amino acid sequence: CASSPRARTIQYF.

The chain couples TRBV4-3 to TRBJ1-1; the match to TRBD1 covers 7 bases. V shed 0 bases, J shed 4 bases, and the junction held 5 bases outside the gene matches. Germline V gene data show CDR1 as LGHNA and CDR2 as YSLEER. This CDR3 contains 15 residues. The CDR3 region is CASSQDQGGSTEAFF. DNA for the CDR3: TGCGCCAGCAGCCAAGACCAAGGGGGCAGCACTGAAGCTTTCTTT.

V usage is TRBV5-1 and J usage is TRBJ2-7, with TRBD1 identical over 9 bases. The V gene end was trimmed by 4 bases and the J gene end by 2 bases; junction bases not matched to a gene: 4. Germline V lookup: CDR1 SGHRS, CDR2 YFSETQ. The CDR3 length is 14 residues. DNA for the CDR3: TGCGCCAGCAGCCGGGGACAGGGACCCTACGAGCAGTACTTC. It specifies CASSRGQGPYEQYF.